The clone carrying this TCR beta chain was observed many times. The CDR3 length is 16 residues. Per germline, CDR1 DFQATT and CDR2 SNEGSKA (reference sequence). V gave up 3 bases and J gave up 4 bases, with 22 bases separating them. Constant-region reverse primers amplified full-length variable regions, followed by semi-nested Nested Universal Primer A PCR. TCRdb re-called the 5' RACE reads with MiXCR, one entry per CDR3 protein. Of about 62,000 distinct CDR3 sequences listed, almost 30% were seen once; the top ten hold around 2%. Input material: tumor-infiltrating naive CD4+ T cells sorted from the breast tumor. Specified subset: naive CD4+ T cells, CD4+CD45RA+CD25-. The receptor was isolated from a female donor with breast cancer. V usage is TRBV20-1 and J usage is TRBJ2-7; TRBD2 might be the D (5 bases). The DNA of the CDR3 is TGCAGTGCTAGTAGTCCAGCCAGCGGTAGAGGGTACGAGCAGTACTTC. The encoded protein is CSASSPASGRGYEQYF.